Shown below are 32 T cell receptor beta chains from a single sample sequenced in a study of shared clonotypes between healthy human individuals. Generated by immunoSEQ multiplex PCR, the TCRdb table keeps only in-frame clones and is missing some. The sample has around 2,000,000 clones; 85% to 95% are singletons. The sequenced sample was naive CD4+ T cells sorted from blood. This sample's subset: CD45RA+ positively selected. The receptors were sampled from a man between 18 and 35 years old in good health.

On this clone itself: Other DNA sequences within the sample encode an identical CDR3. The J gene is TRBJ1-1, the V gene TRBV5-1; 8 bases map to TRBD1. CDR3 size: 14 residues. Per germline, CDR1 SGHRS and CDR2 YFSETQ. The V segment lost 4 bases and the J segment 0 bases; nucleotides outside the gene matches: 2. The chain's CDR3 is CASSLRGLNTEAFF. CDR3 nucleotides: TGCGCCAGCAGCCTCAGGGGGCTGAACACTGAAGCTTTCTTT. Combining the CDR3 with reference TRBV5-1 and TRBJ1-1 gives the whole variable domain KAGVTQTPRYLIKTRGQQVTLSCSPISGHRSVSWYQQTPGQGLQFLFEYFSETQRNKGNFPGRFSGRQFSNSRSEMNVSTLELGDSALYLCASSLRGLNTEAFFGQGTRLTVV.

This chain links TRBV30 with TRBJ2-3; no reliable D call. Germline CDR1 is GTSNPN and CDR2 is SVGIG (reference sequence). Trimming took 7 bases from V and 4 from J, leaving 24 bases between them. This CDR3 comprises 16 residues. For the CDR3, the DNA is TGTGCCTTCGGAGTCCTGACGATCGCAAAATCAGATACGCAGTATTTT. Its translation: CAFGVLTIAKSDTQYF. The full variable domain, in which reference TRBV30 and TRBJ2-3 provide the parts outside the CDR3, is SQTIHQWPATLVQPVGSPLSLECTVEGTSNPNLYWYRQAAGRGLQLLFYSVGIGQISSEVPQNLSASRPQDRQFILSSKKLLLSDSGFYLCAFGVLTIAKSDTQYFGPGTRLTVL.

This rearrangement joins TRBV28 to TRBJ1-5; D is uncertain. Germline assignment: CDR1 MDHEN and CDR2 SYDVKM. This CDR3 is 11 amino acids long. Trimming cost V 6 bases and J 4 bases, with 4 bases left between them. For the CDR3, the DNA is TGTGCCAGCAGGGTTAATCAGCCCCAGCATTTT. This codes for CASRVNQPQHF.

This clone was counted a few times. As DNA, the CDR3 is TGTGCCAGCAGCCTAACTATAGGTTCACCCCTCCACTTT. Translating gives CASSLTIGSPLHF. V and J are TRBV6-5 and TRBJ1-6; no reliable D call. The CDR3 contains 13 residues. V lost 6 bases, J lost 9 bases, and 12 bases lay in between. Germline V gives CDR1 MNHEY, CDR2 SVGAGI.

V usage is TRBV7-2 and J usage is TRBJ1-5; D is possibly TRBD1 (5 bases). This CDR3 is built from 15 residues. Trimming removed 4 bases from V and 7 bases from J, with 17 bases in between. Germline V gene lookup returns CDR1 SGHTA and CDR2 FQGNSA. The CDR3 region is CASSSDGTRGQPQHF. The CDR3 bases are TGTGCCAGCAGCTCGGACGGGACCCGGGGACAGCCCCAGCATTTT.

This clone was seen more than once but under ten times. This rearrangement joins TRBV6-1 to TRBJ2-7, with 10 bases aligning to TRBD2. This CDR3 region has 15 residues. V lost 4 bases to trimming and J lost 2 bases; unmatched junction nucleotides: 5. Germline values: CDR1 MNHNS, CDR2 SASEGT. The CDR3 sequence: CASSGTSGTTYEQYF. The DNA for the CDR3 is TGTGCCAGCAGTGGCACTAGCGGGACGACCTACGAGCAGTACTTC.

This chain connects TRBV7-9 to TRBJ1-1; D uncertain. The CDR3 runs to 15 residues. With 2 bases removed from V and 2 bases from J, the gap between germline ends came to 12 bases. Germline lookup yields CDR1 SEHNR and CDR2 FQNEAQ (reference sequence). Written as DNA, the CDR3 is TGTGCCAGCAGCTTAAGGACTACGGGAAACACTGAAGCTTTCTTT. The encoded protein is CASSLRTTGNTEAFF.

This sequence joins TRBV7-2 and TRBJ2-3; possibly TRBD1 for D (5 bases). Germline CDR1 is SGHTA and CDR2 is FQGNSA. Trimming shortened V by 1 base and J by 4 bases, and 12 bases separated the two germline ends. The CDR3 extends over 15 amino acids. CDR3 loop: CASSLDRLNPDTQYF. CDR3 sequence (DNA): TGTGCCAGCAGCTTAGACAGGCTGAACCCAGATACGCAGTATTTT.

This clone was detected only once. This CDR3 is also generated by other DNA sequences in the sample. This rearrangement joins TRBV19 to TRBJ2-3; D is possibly TRBD1 (5 bases). The V and J ends lost 3 bases and 0 bases respectively, with 7 bases between them. Per the germline V gene, CDR1 is LNHDA and CDR2 is SQIVND (reference sequence). The CDR3 is made up of 14 amino acids. This CDR3 is CASSIAGSTDTQYF. CDR3 in DNA: TGTGCCAGTAGTATTGCAGGGAGCACAGATACGCAGTATTTT. Supplemented by reference TRBV19 and TRBJ2-3, the full variable domain reads DGGITQSPKYLFRKEGQNVTLSCEQNLNHDAMYWYRQDPGQGLRLIYYSQIVNDFQKGDIAEGYSVSREKKESFPLTVTSAQKNPTAFYLCASSIAGSTDTQYFGPGTRLTVL.

The chain joins TRBV4-3 to TRBJ2-1; the D gene is possibly TRBD1 (6 bases). The ends were cut back, 4 bases at V and 3 bases at J, with 13 bases in the middle. The CDR3 totals 15 residues. The germline gives CDR1 LGHNA, CDR2 YSLEER. The DNA of the CDR3 is TGCGCCAGCAGCCCCGGACAGTATTACTACAATGAGCAGTTCTTC. The encoded protein is CASSPGQYYYNEQFF.

The rearrangement links TRBV2 to TRBJ2-7; the match to TRBD1 covers 8 bases. V lost 6 bases to trimming and J lost 3 bases; unmatched junction nucleotides: 4. This CDR3 spans 13 amino acids. Germline CDR1 SNHLY, CDR2 FYNNEI. CDR3 sequence reads: CASRDRGNYEQYF. CDR3 nucleotides: TGTGCCAGCAGAGACAGGGGCAACTACGAGCAGTACTTC.

V is TRBV9 and J is TRBJ2-7, with 10 bases that match TRBD2. Germline lookup yields CDR1 SGDLS and CDR2 YYNGEE. V was pared by 3 bases and J by 5 bases, with 11 bases of the junction left unmatched. The CDR3 runs to 16 residues. CDR3 amino acids: CASSERASGGAHEQYF. DNA of the CDR3: TGTGCCAGCAGCGAGAGGGCCAGCGGGGGGGCCCACGAGCAGTACTTC.

This sequence joins TRBV6-6 and TRBJ2-7, with D possibly matching TRBD2 (6 bases). Germline V gene data show CDR1 as MNHNY and CDR2 as SVGAGI (reference sequence). V was trimmed by 2 bases and J by 2 bases, leaving 13 bases between them. The CDR3 runs to 15 residues. CDR3 sequence reads: CASSYGQEGPYEQYF. The CDR3 DNA sequence: TGTGCCAGCAGTTACGGGCAGGAGGGACCCTACGAGCAGTACTTC.

This sequence joins TRBV7-9 and TRBJ1-3, with unresolved D. The CDR3 length is 16 residues. V was pared by 3 bases and J by 0 bases, with 12 bases between. Per the germline V gene, CDR1 is SEHNR and CDR2 is FQNEAQ (reference sequence). CDR3 amino acids: CASSLEDGGSGNTIYF. The CDR3 DNA reads as TGTGCCAGCAGCTTGGAGGACGGCGGCTCTGGAAACACCATATATTTT.

Regarding this clone: Other DNA sequences in the same sample also yield this CDR3. This sequence joins TRBV5-4 and TRBJ2-3, with D maybe TRBD1 (5 bases). With 2 bases removed from V and 6 bases from J, the gap between germline ends came to 10 bases. The V gene's germline CDR1 is SGHNT and CDR2 YYREEE (reference sequence). The CDR3 sequence is 13 residues long. The CDR3: CASSFTGTDTQYF. CDR3 nucleotide sequence: TGTGCCAGCAGCTTTACAGGAACCGATACGCAGTATTTT.

J is TRBJ1-5 and V is TRBV5-1; possibly TRBD1 for D (6 bases). The germline gives CDR1 SGHRS, CDR2 YFSETQ. V was clipped by 2 bases and J by 6 bases, with 12 bases between them. There are 14 residues in the CDR3. CDR3 protein: CASSLQGSGQPQHF. CDR3 nucleotides: TGCGCCAGCAGCTTACAGGGCTCGGGTCAGCCCCAGCATTTT.

V and J are TRBV6-1 and TRBJ2-7, with a weak D call TRBD2 (5 bases). This CDR3 has 14 residues. V lost 5 bases to trimming and J lost 9 bases, with 20 bases between them. Germline V gene data show CDR1 as MNHNS and CDR2 as SASEGT. CDR3 amino acids: CASSQTRLAWGQYF. The CDR3 DNA reads as TGTGCCAGCAGTCAGACGCGGCTAGCCTGGGGGCAGTACTTC.

The V call is TRBV11-2, the J call TRBJ1-5, with TRBD1 matching over 12 bases. CDR1 is SGHAT, CDR2 FQNNGV, per germline. The ends lost 4 bases at V and 2 bases at J; junction bases unmatched: 3. This CDR3 contains 16 residues. CDR3 protein: CASSSGTGGRNQPQHF. The CDR3 DNA reads TGTGCCAGCAGCTCCGGGACAGGGGGCCGCAATCAGCCCCAGCATTTT.

This sequence joins TRBV7-6 and TRBJ1-4; D is unclear. V lost 1 base to trimming and J lost 0 bases, with 9 bases between them. Germline-derived CDR1 and CDR2 are SGHVS and FNYEAQ. The CDR3 has 16 amino acids. CDR3 sequence reads: CASSLGPGPTNEKLFF. The CDR3 nucleotides read TGTGCCAGCAGCTTAGGCCCTGGGCCAACTAATGAAAAACTGTTTTTT.

V gene TRBV18 combines with J gene TRBJ2-7; 13 bases match TRBD2. Per the germline V gene, CDR1 is KGHSH and CDR2 is LQKENI. V lost 2 bases to trimming and J lost 7 bases; unmatched junction nucleotides: 11. This CDR3 is 17 amino acids long. The CDR3 reads CASSPYLTSGRSWEQYF. The CDR3 region has the DNA TGTGCCAGCTCACCATATCTGACTAGCGGGAGGTCATGGGAGCAGTACTTC.

The rearrangement uses TRBV5-6 and TRBJ1-1; D not certain. Germline V CDR1 and CDR2: SGHDT, YYEEEE. This CDR3 region has 14 residues. V was trimmed by 2 bases and J by 10 bases, leaving 18 bases between them. CDR3 region: CASSFLTALGGAFF. CDR3 DNA sequence: TGTGCCAGCAGCTTCCTTACCGCCCTAGGAGGAGCTTTCTTT.

The V gene is TRBV14, the J gene TRBJ2-5; a possible D gene is TRBD2 (6 bases). Germline assignment: CDR1 SGHDN and CDR2 FVKESK. There are 15 residues in the CDR3. Trimming took 1 base from V and 1 from J, leaving 10 bases between them. The CDR3 DNA reads TGTGCCAGCAGCCAAGCCCTCGGGGGCCAAGAGACCCAGTACTTC. Its protein product is CASSQALGGQETQYF.

Turning to this clone: The junction departs from the called germline gene at one end, perhaps through a read error. The CDR3 nucleotides are TGTGCCAGCAGCTTGGACCCAGGCTCCCACGAGCAGTACTTC. Its translation: CASSLDPGSHEQYF. This chain joins TRBV5-6 and TRBJ2-7; D remains unclear. The CDR3 runs 14 residues. Germline V gene data show CDR1 as SGHDT and CDR2 as YYEEEE.

The chain carries TRBV5-1 and TRBJ2-6, with D perhaps matching TRBD2 (6 bases). Germline CDR1 reads SGHRS; CDR2 reads YFSETQ. The CDR3 length is 16 residues. The V and J ends lost 3 bases and 0 bases respectively, with 10 bases between them. CDR3 DNA sequence: TGCGCCAGCAGCTCGGACGGGAGCTCTGGGGCCAACGTCCTGACTTTC. Its translation is CASSSDGSSGANVLTF.

The chain employs TRBV27 and TRBJ2-7; D remains ambiguous. V dropped 6 bases and J dropped 6 bases, with 15 bases sitting between them. This CDR3 has 13 amino acids. Germline CDR1 is MNHEY and CDR2 is SMNVEV (reference sequence). In nucleotides, the CDR3 is TGTGCCAGCAGATGGGGTGTTGGGGTCGAGCAGTACTTC. It specifies CASRWGVGVEQYF.

V and J are TRBV18 and TRBJ2-5; a weak D match, TRBD1 (6 bases). V was shortened by 1 base and J by 0 bases, with 21 bases between the two germline ends. CDR1 is KGHSH and CDR2 is LQKENI in the germline V gene. This CDR3 is 19 amino acids long. CDR3 region: CASSPRPADLQGHQETQYF. In DNA, the CDR3 is TGTGCCAGCTCACCACGGCCGGCTGACCTACAGGGACACCAAGAGACCCAGTACTTC.

V gene TRBV13 combines with J gene TRBJ2-3, with 9 bases lining up with TRBD2. The CDR3 sequence is 13 residues long. Germline V gene sequence: CDR1 PRHDT, CDR2 FYEKMQ (reference sequence). The J segment lost 5 bases and the V segment lost 5 bases, leaving 2 bases of the junction unmatched. The DNA of the CDR3 is TGTGCCAGCAGCACGACTAGCGGAGATACGCAGTATTTT. This gives the protein CASSTTSGDTQYF.

The genes are TRBV29-1 and TRBJ2-3; TRBD2 aligns across 7 bases. The CDR3 loop spans 14 amino acids. J was trimmed by 0 bases and V by 6 bases; bases with no gene match: 6. Germline assignment: CDR1 SQVTM and CDR2 ANQGSEA. CDR3 in amino acids: CSVSGATSTDTQYF. CDR3 in DNA: TGCAGCGTCAGCGGGGCAACTAGCACAGATACGCAGTATTTT.

The V gene is TRBV5-4, the J gene TRBJ1-3; D gene uncertain. The germline V gene encodes CDR1 SGHNT and CDR2 YYREEE (reference sequence). The V gene lost 3 bases and the J gene lost 1 base, with 8 bases spanning the gap. This CDR3 contains 14 residues. The CDR3, as DNA: TGTGCCAGCAGCTCCCCGGAGTCTGGAAACACCATATATTTT. Protein sequence: CASSSPESGNTIYF. Complete variable domain (other parts from reference TRBV5-4 and TRBJ1-3): ETGVTQSPTHLIKTRGQQVTLRCSSQSGHNTVSWYQQALGQGPQFIFQYYREEENGRGNFPPRFSGLQFPNYSSELNVNALELDDSALYLCASSSPESGNTIYFGEGSWLTVV.

This clone was observed a handful of times. V gene TRBV10-3 combines with J gene TRBJ2-5; D not resolved. Germline lookup yields CDR1 ENHRY and CDR2 SYGVKD. Trimming cost V 2 bases and J 8 bases, with 12 bases left between them. The length of the CDR3 is 13 residues. The DNA for the CDR3 is TGTGCCATCAGTGAGCTGTTCCCAGGAACCCAGTACTTC. It specifies CAISELFPGTQYF.

This clone occurred once. The rearrangement joins TRBV9 to TRBJ2-5, with 7 nucleotides matching TRBD1. The V and J ends lost 5 bases and 4 bases, in that order; junction bases with no gene match: 11. Germline V lookup: CDR1 SGDLS, CDR2 YYNGEE. The CDR3 is 15 amino acids. CDR3 bases: TGTGCCAGCAGTCTACAGGGGAGTGGGAGAGAGACCCAGTACTTC. Amino acid sequence: CASSLQGSGRETQYF. The entire variable domain, with the rest obtained from reference TRBV9 and TRBJ2-5, is as follows: DSGVTQTPKHLITATGQRVTLRCSPRSGDLSVYWYQQSLDQGLQFLIQYYNGEERAKGNILERFSAQQFPDLHSELNLSSLELGDSALYFCASSLQGSGRETQYFGPGTRLLVL.

This chain uses TRBV5-4 with TRBJ2-5; tentative D call: TRBD2 (5 bases). Deletions cut 5 bases from V and 5 bases from J, with 13 bases between. The V gene's germline CDR1 is SGHNT and CDR2 YYREEE (reference sequence). CDR3 length: 13 residues. The CDR3 here is CASSTDGMETQYF. Here the CDR3 DNA reads TGTGCCAGCAGTACCGACGGGATGGAGACCCAGTACTTC.